The 2 T cell receptor beta chains given below trace back to one sample, sequenced in a study of CD8+ T cells in alopecia areata. In each case, RNA was isolated and then reverse transcribed into cDNA as the sequencing template. Clones were sequenced by immunoSEQ multiplex PCR, and TCRdb holds only the in-frame ones, with some missing. The sample shows roughly 130,000 clones, over 50% of them seen only once. The sequencing here drew on CD4+ T cells sorted from blood, taken at week 0. Source of these receptors: a human donor with alopecia areata.

The J gene is TRBJ2-2, the V gene TRBV6-5; the D call may be TRBD1 or TRBD2 (5 bases each). This CDR3 is 13 amino acids long. CDR1 and CDR2 (germline): MNHEY, SVGAGI. The V gene lost 5 bases and the J gene lost 7 bases, with 11 bases spanning the gap. This CDR3 is CASSGGRIGELFF. CDR3 DNA sequence: TGTGCCAGCAGTGGGGGACGGATCGGGGAGCTGTTTTTT.

J is TRBJ2-5 and V is TRBV15; 7 bases are a match to TRBD2. The CDR3 length is 14 residues. Germline loops: CDR1 LNHNV, CDR2 YYDKDF (reference sequence). Trimming took 0 bases from V and 4 from J; bases not matched to a gene: 2. Written as DNA, the CDR3 is TGTGCCACCAGCAGAGATGGCGGGGGAGAGACCCAGTACTTC. The encoded protein is CATSRDGGGETQYF. The entire variable domain, with the rest obtained from reference TRBV15 and TRBJ2-5, is as follows: DAMVIQNPRYQVTQFGKPVTLSCSQTLNHNVMYWYQQKSSQAPKLLFHYYDKDFNNEADTPDNFQSRRPNTSFCFLDIRSPGLGDTAMYLCATSRDGGGETQYFGPGTRLLVL.